The 21 T cell receptor beta chains below were found in one sample sequenced in a study of PD-1 blockade in classical Hodgkin lymphoma. After autologous stem cell transplantation all patients relapsed, and prior brentuximab vedotin exposure differed between cohorts. This table comes from immunoSEQ multiplex PCR, and its TCRdb copy is limited to in-frame clones, with some not included. The table has tens of thousands of clones, roughly nine tenths seen once. Material: peripheral blood mononuclear cells (PBMCs), obtained at baseline. These receptors were taken from a human donor with classical Hodgkin lymphoma.

The chain uses TRBV11-3 and TRBJ2-7, with TRBD1 identical over 7 bases. CDR1 SGHNT and CDR2 YENEEA come from the germline V gene. CDR3 length: 17 amino acids. V was pared by 0 bases and J by 4 bases, with 12 bases of the junction left unmatched. The chain's CDR3 is CASSLDNMGQRLYEQYF. CDR3 nucleotides: TGTGCCAGCAGCTTAGATAATATGGGACAGAGACTTTACGAGCAGTACTTC.

This rearrangement joins TRBV19 to TRBJ2-7; TRBD1 agrees at 8 bases. CDR1 is LNHDA, CDR2 SQIVND, per germline (reference sequence). CDR3 length equals 14 residues. The J segment lost 7 bases and the V segment lost 1 base, leaving 6 bases of the junction unmatched. The CDR3 nucleotides are TGTGCCAGTAGTATAGTCCAGGGGGCAGGGGAGCAGTACTTC. Its protein product is CASSIVQGAGEQYF. The full variable domain, rest sourced from reference TRBV19 and TRBJ2-7, is DGGITQSPKYLFRKEGQNVTLSCEQNLNHDAMYWYRQDPGQGLRLIYYSQIVNDFQKGDIAEGYSVSREKKESFPLTVTSAQKNPTAFYLCASSIVQGAGEQYFGPGTRLTVT.

V usage is TRBV7-3 and J usage is TRBJ2-1, with D possibly TRBD2 on 5 matching bases. The CDR3 contains 13 residues. In germline, CDR1 is SGHTA, CDR2 FQGTGA. V lost 5 bases, J lost 0 bases, and 5 bases lay in between. In nucleotides, the CDR3 is TGTGCCAGCAGCCGGGACTCCTACAATGAGCAGTTCTTC. As protein: CASSRDSYNEQFF.

V is TRBV7-2 and J is TRBJ2-7; D may be TRBD1 (6 bases). The V gene lost 0 bases and the J gene lost 3 bases, with 12 bases spanning the gap. Germline CDR1 reads SGHTA; CDR2 reads FQGNSA. The CDR3 consists of 15 residues. The CDR3 nucleotides read TGTGCCAGCAGCTTAGCCAGGGGCCCCTTCTACGAGCAGTACTTC. Translation: CASSLARGPFYEQYF.

The chain recombines TRBV28 with TRBJ2-1, with D hard to call. The V gene lost 2 bases and the J gene lost 5 bases, with 10 bases spanning the gap. This CDR3 spans 14 amino acids. In germline, CDR1 is MDHEN, CDR2 SYDVKM. The CDR3 sequence: CASSLLDGDNEQFF. CDR3 in DNA: TGTGCCAGCAGTTTACTGGACGGAGACAATGAGCAGTTCTTC.

This chain connects TRBV19 to TRBJ2-7; 7 positions agree with TRBD1. Germline trimming cut 5 bases from V and 4 bases from J; bases unmatched to any gene: 8. This CDR3 region has 14 residues. Germline V gene data show CDR1 as LNHDA and CDR2 as SQIVND (reference sequence). The DNA of the CDR3 is TGTGCCAGTAGTTCTCCGGGACAGACATACGAGCAGTACTTC. Its protein product is CASSSPGQTYEQYF.

This rearrangement joins TRBV10-3 to TRBJ2-1; TRBD2 aligns across 9 bases. The germline CDR1 and CDR2 sequences are ENHRY and SYGVKD. With 8 bases clipped from V and 7 bases from J, the junction kept 12 bases outside the gene matches. The CDR3 extends over 15 amino acids. The CDR3 DNA follows: TGTGCCATCTCCCCGGCCAGCGGGGGGTTGAATGAGCAGTTCTTC. This sequence encodes CAISPASGGLNEQFF.

A remark on this clone: The junction departs from germline at one end; a sequencing error may be responsible. The CDR3 DNA sequence: TGTACCAGCAGCCTAGCGGGAGGTATGAATGAGCAGTTCTTC. Amino acid sequence: CTSSLAGGMNEQFF. V and J are TRBV6-1 and TRBJ2-1, with 11 bases aligning to TRBD2. Per germline, CDR1 MNHNS and CDR2 SASEGT. CDR3 length equals 14 residues.

DNA for the CDR3: TGTGCCATCAGTGAGTCGGGGGAGCTGTTTTTT. Translating gives CAISESGELFF. The chain employs TRBV10-3 and TRBJ2-2; the D is unclear. Per the germline V gene, CDR1 is ENHRY and CDR2 is SYGVKD. The V end was cut by 0 bases, the J end by 8 bases, with 1 base between. This CDR3 region has 11 residues.

The CDR3 DNA reads as TGTGCCAGCAGCTTAGTAGCGGGGGAGAACACGCAGTATTTT. Translating it yields CASSLVAGENTQYF. This chain links TRBV7-9 with TRBJ2-3; 9 positions match TRBD2. The CDR3 covers 14 residues. CDR1 and CDR2 from the germline V gene are SEHNR and FQNEAQ (reference sequence). V shed 1 base, J shed 9 bases, and the junction held 5 bases outside the gene matches.

V usage is TRBV27 and J usage is TRBJ1-3; 9 bases are shared with TRBD1. J was trimmed by 0 bases and V by 5 bases; bases with no gene match: 11. The CDR3 consists of 18 residues. Germline CDR1 and CDR2: MNHEY and SMNVEV (reference sequence). In DNA form, the CDR3 reads TGTGCCAGCAGTCACGGTCCCGGGACAGGGAACTCTGGAAACACCATATATTTT. Translation gives CASSHGPGTGNSGNTIYF.

J is TRBJ2-5 and V is TRBV5-6, with D possibly TRBD2 on 5 matching bases. Trimming removed 4 bases from V and 5 bases from J, with 9 bases in between. Germline-derived CDR1 and CDR2 are SGHDT and YYEEEE. The CDR3 covers 12 residues. In nucleotides, the CDR3 is TGTGCCAGCAGCGCAGGACTGGAGACCCAGTACTTC. It translates to CASSAGLETQYF.

The genes are TRBV2 and TRBJ2-5; D gene unclear. This CDR3 comprises 13 residues. The V end lost 1 base, the J end lost 5 bases, and 8 bases lay between the germline ends. Germline V gene data show CDR1 as SNHLY and CDR2 as FYNNEI. The CDR3 loop reads CASSEGVVETQYF. For the CDR3, the DNA is TGTGCCAGCAGTGAAGGCGTTGTCGAGACCCAGTACTTC.

The rearrangement joins TRBV14 to TRBJ2-3; 7 bases map to TRBD2. The CDR3 is 18 residues long. V lost 3 bases, J lost 2 bases, and 14 bases stayed unmatched. Germline CDR1 and CDR2: SGHDN and FVKESK. This CDR3 reads CASSHRPGRRGNTDTQYF. The CDR3, as DNA: TGTGCCAGCAGCCACCGTCCCGGACGGCGGGGGAACACAGATACGCAGTATTTT.

CDR3 amino acids: CASSFSGTHNEQFF. CDR3 sequence (DNA): TGCGCCAGCAGCTTCAGCGGGACACACAATGAGCAGTTCTTC. The J gene is TRBJ2-1, the V gene TRBV5-1; weak D call: TRBD2 (7 bases). Germline CDR1 is SGHRS and CDR2 is YFSETQ. The CDR3 extends over 14 amino acids. Trimming shortened V by 2 bases and J by 5 bases, and 11 bases separated the two germline ends.

The V gene is TRBV6-5, the J gene TRBJ2-1; 9 bases agree with TRBD2. Germline trimming cut 1 base from V and 5 bases from J; bases unmatched to any gene: 6. Per germline, CDR1 MNHEY and CDR2 SVGAGI. This CDR3 spans 16 amino acids. The CDR3 reads CASSYWGGRGNNEQFF. In DNA, the CDR3 is TGTGCCAGCAGTTACTGGGGCGGGAGGGGCAACAATGAGCAGTTCTTC.

CDR3 nucleotide sequence: TGTGCCAGCAGCTCATTAGCGGGGACAGCCTACGAGCAGTACTTC. Protein sequence: CASSSLAGTAYEQYF. The chain combines TRBV7-6 with TRBJ2-7; D is possibly TRBD2 (8 bases). The CDR3 sequence is 15 residues long. Trimming cost V 4 bases and J 2 bases, with 15 bases left between them. The germline gives CDR1 SGHVS, CDR2 FNYEAQ.

The V gene is TRBV30, the J gene TRBJ1-1; possibly TRBD1 for D (5 bases). V dropped 0 bases and J dropped 4 bases, with 30 bases sitting between them. CDR1 is GTSNPN, CDR2 SVGIG, per germline (reference sequence). The CDR3 contains 20 residues. CDR3 loop: CAWSVPRVFRSQGRATEAFF. CDR3 DNA sequence: TGTGCCTGGAGTGTACCTCGGGTTTTTCGTTCCCAGGGCCGGGCCACTGAAGCTTTCTTT.

V gene TRBV6-1 combines with J gene TRBJ1-3; TRBD1 might be the D (5 bases). The CDR3 contains 13 residues. V was cut by 3 bases and J by 2 bases, with 5 bases left in between. From germline, CDR1 is MNHNS and CDR2 SASEGT. This chain's CDR3 is CASSDRAGNTIYF. As DNA, the CDR3 is TGTGCCAGCAGTGACAGGGCTGGAAACACCATATATTTT.

The chain couples TRBV7-9 to TRBJ2-7, with 10 bases fitting TRBD1. Germline values: CDR1 SEHNR, CDR2 FQNEAQ (reference sequence). Trimming took 5 bases from V and 2 from J; bases not matched to a gene: 9. This CDR3 contains 16 residues. This chain's CDR3 is CASSAATGGSPYEQYF. CDR3 sequence (DNA): TGTGCCAGCAGCGCCGCGACAGGGGGCTCCCCCTACGAGCAGTACTTC.

The genes are TRBV28 and TRBJ2-5, with D perhaps TRBD1 (7 bases). The CDR3 totals 15 residues. V was shortened by 3 bases and J by 4 bases, with 15 bases between the two germline ends. The germline CDR1 and CDR2 sequences are MDHEN and SYDVKM. The CDR3 coding sequence is TGTGCCAGCAGTTTCTGGGGCCAGGGGGGAGAGACCCAGTACTTC. It encodes CASSFWGQGGETQYF.